These 8 T cell receptor beta chains came from one sample sequenced in a study of blood T cell repertoires in COVID-19. TCRdb's table, derived via immunoSEQ multiplex PCR, lists solely in-frame clones and lacks some. The sample contains roughly 290,000 clones, approximately 85% of which appear only once. Sequencing was done on a sample of peripheral blood. These receptors were taken from a human donor with COVID-19, enrolled during active disease. The donor label of this sample is uncertain.

The chain links TRBV7-9 to TRBJ2-7; possible D gene TRBD1, 6 bases. The germline CDR1 and CDR2 sequences are SEHNR and FQNEAQ (reference sequence). The germline V and J ends were trimmed by 1 base and 6 bases, with 13 bases remaining between them. There are 14 residues in the CDR3. This CDR3 reads CASSLESGTTEQYF. CDR3 bases: TGTGCCAGCAGCTTAGAATCGGGGACAACCGAGCAGTACTTC.

This clone was detected only a few times. The chain has TRBV29-1 and TRBJ1-2; D might be TRBD1 (5 bases). The CDR3 is 12 amino acids. V dropped 5 bases and J dropped 2 bases, with 9 bases sitting between them. In germline, CDR1 is SQVTM, CDR2 ANQGSEA. The chain's CDR3 is CSVTTENYGYTF. The CDR3 DNA sequence: TGCAGCGTTACGACAGAGAACTATGGCTACACCTTC.

The rearrangement joins TRBV28 to TRBJ1-1, with TRBD1 as a possible D gene (6 bases). This CDR3 has 16 amino acids. Trimming cost V 1 base and J 6 bases, with 18 bases left between them. CDR1 and CDR2 from the germline V gene are MDHEN and SYDVKM. This chain's CDR3 is CASSLLPRTGTPEAFF. The CDR3 nucleotides read TGTGCCAGCAGTTTATTACCCCGAACAGGGACCCCTGAAGCTTTCTTT. The full variable domain, in which reference TRBV28 and TRBJ1-1 provide the parts outside the CDR3, is DVKVTQSSRYLVKRTGEKVFLECVQDMDHENMFWYRQDPGLGLRLIYFSYDVKMKEKGDIPEGYSVSREKKERFSLILESASTNQTSMYLCASSLLPRTGTPEAFFGQGTRLTVV.

This clone came up once. The V and J genes are TRBV19 and TRBJ2-1, with 10 bases matching TRBD2. Germline CDR1 LNHDA, CDR2 SQIVND (reference sequence). The V gene end was trimmed by 9 bases and the J gene end by 4 bases; junction bases not matched to a gene: 6. The CDR3 length is 14 residues. CDR3 residues: CASRGLAEYNEQFF. CDR3 nucleotides: TGTGCCAGCCGAGGACTAGCGGAGTACAATGAGCAGTTCTTC.

This chain joins TRBV19 and TRBJ2-3; D possibly corresponds to TRBD1 (5 bases). This CDR3 has 15 amino acids. The V end lost 9 bases, the J end lost 2 bases, and 18 bases lay between the germline ends. In germline, CDR1 is LNHDA, CDR2 SQIVND (reference sequence). CDR3 DNA: TGTGCCAGCAGATCCTCAGGGTCCTCCACAGATACGCAGTATTTT. Amino acids: CASRSSGSSTDTQYF.

The chain combines TRBV30 with TRBJ1-5, with D uncertain. Trimming pared 2 bases from V and 2 bases from J, leaving 13 bases between. Germline V gene sequence: CDR1 GTSNPN, CDR2 SVGIG (reference sequence). This CDR3 contains 15 residues. CDR3 sequence reads: CAWSSGHQGNQPQHF. The DNA for the CDR3 is TGTGCCTGGAGTAGCGGGCACCAGGGCAATCAGCCCCAGCATTTT.

This rearrangement joins TRBV4-1 to TRBJ1-2, with a weak D call TRBD1 (5 bases). Germline CDR1 is MGHRA and CDR2 is YSYEKL. Trimming took 2 bases from V and 5 from J, leaving 18 bases between them. This CDR3 has 16 amino acids. The CDR3 is CASSQPNQEGLYGYTF. For the CDR3, the DNA is TGCGCCAGCAGCCAACCAAACCAGGAGGGGTTGTATGGCTACACCTTC.

The chain is built from TRBV11-2 and TRBJ2-3; D is perhaps TRBD2 (5 bases). Germline assignment: CDR1 SGHAT and CDR2 FQNNGV. The V end was cut by 3 bases, the J end by 1 base, with 14 bases between. The CDR3 consists of 16 residues. CDR3: CASSLTTTWGTDTQYF. CDR3 DNA sequence: TGTGCCAGCAGCTTGACGACTACATGGGGCACAGATACGCAGTATTTT. The whole variable domain, remainder taken from reference TRBV11-2 and TRBJ2-3, is EAGVAQSPRYKIIEKRQSVAFWCNPISGHATLYWYQQILGQGPKLLIQFQNNGVVDDSQLPKDRFSAERLKGVDSTLKIQPAKLEDSAVYLCASSLTTTWGTDTQYFGPGTRLTVL.